This paragraph reports one T cell receptor beta chain. Produced via immunoSEQ multiplex PCR; TCRdb's table is partial and in-frame only. Here the sample spans about 6,800 clones, over 25% being singletons. The V and J ends lost 0 bases and 2 bases, in that order; junction bases with no gene match: 8. This CDR3 has 17 amino acids. Per germline, CDR1 GTSNPN and CDR2 SVGIG (reference sequence). This sample is part of a study of sequential checkpoint blockade in melanoma. This sample's treatment: randomized to nivolumab then ipilimumab (arm A) or the reverse (arm B). The sequence was obtained from a human donor with melanoma. The J gene is TRBJ2-1, the V gene TRBV30; 9 bases fit TRBD2. This specimen was tumor tissue (inferred from file names), taken from a patient given nivolumab and ipilimumab in sequence. The CDR3 reads CAWSVRPSGRTYNEQFF. CDR3 DNA: TGTGCCTGGAGTGTACGCCCCAGCGGGAGGACCTACAATGAGCAGTTCTTC.